This passage covers 20 T cell receptor beta chains from one sample sequenced in a study of monozygotic twins with inflammatory bowel disease. Reprocessing the 5' RACE reads, TCRdb reports a single entry for every CDR3 protein and omits DNA. This sample's table reports some 170,000 distinct CDR3 sequences. Sequencing was carried out using blood. The receptors here all came from a human donor with ulcerative colitis or Crohn's disease, or a healthy co-twin of an affected twin (not recorded which).

The rearrangement links TRBV7-9 to TRBJ1-2; absent DNA, TCRdb's TRBD1 call cannot be checked. This CDR3 spans 14 amino acids. Germline V gene lookup returns CDR1 SEHNR and CDR2 FQNEAQ (reference sequence). The CDR3 sequence is CASSPTAPFYGYTF.

The rearrangement links TRBV7-2 to TRBJ2-7; the TCRdb D gene call, TRBD2, has no DNA to confirm it. From germline, CDR1 is SGHTA and CDR2 FQGNSA. This CDR3 region has 13 residues. The CDR3 sequence is CASSPRGVYEQYF.

The chain links TRBV7-7 to TRBJ2-1; TCRdb's D gene call, TRBD1, goes unchecked for lack of DNA. From germline, CDR1 is SSHAT and CDR2 FNYEAQ (reference sequence). The length of the CDR3 is 16 residues. CDR3 sequence: CASSLEIGGYGNEQFF.

The CDR3: CASSLARNEQYF. This chain links TRBV11-2 with TRBJ2-7. This CDR3 is built from 12 residues. The germline V gene has CDR1 SGHAT and CDR2 FQNNGV.

The genes are TRBV20-1 and TRBJ1-5; as DNA is missing, the TRBD1 call by TCRdb cannot be tested. Per the germline V gene, CDR1 is DFQATT and CDR2 is SNEGSKA (reference sequence). CDR3 size: 17 residues. This chain's CDR3 is CSARDAVRGAGNQPQHF.

This sequence joins TRBV20-1 and TRBJ2-1; TCRdb's D call, TRBD2, is unchecked because there is no DNA. This CDR3 has 14 residues. Germline V gene sequence: CDR1 DFQATT, CDR2 SNEGSKA (reference sequence). The CDR3 is CSAKRIAGRNEQFF.

The rearrangement uses TRBV15 and TRBJ2-5. The CDR3 runs 13 residues. CDR1 is LNHNV and CDR2 is YYDKDF in the germline V gene (reference sequence). The CDR3 loop is CATNREAQETQYF.

V is TRBV7-2 and J is TRBJ1-1. Germline CDR1 reads SGHTA; CDR2 reads FQGNSA. The CDR3 sequence is 15 residues long. The CDR3: CASSLGPLQHTEAFF.

The rearrangement uses TRBV5-1 and TRBJ1-1; TCRdb returns TRBD1, unconfirmable since there is no DNA. The germline gives CDR1 SGHRS, CDR2 YFSETQ. This CDR3 spans 14 amino acids. CDR3 in amino acids: CASSQRQVNTEAFF.

V usage is TRBV7-3 and J usage is TRBJ2-1; TCRdb proposes TRBD2, but this gene call is untestable without DNA. This CDR3 has 14 residues. Germline values: CDR1 SGHTA, CDR2 FQGTGA. CDR3 residues: CASSFRGGNDEQFF.

This rearrangement joins TRBV18 to TRBJ1-6; the D call of TRBD1 rests on TCRdb alone, since no DNA is present to check it. CDR1 is KGHSH and CDR2 is LQKENI in the germline V gene. CDR3 length: 16 residues. CDR3 in amino acids: CASSPPDRGNNSPLHF. Looking up the rest from reference TRBV18 and TRBJ1-6 gives the full variable domain: NAGVMQNPRHLVRRRGQEARLRCSPMKGHSHVYWYRQLPEEGLKFMVYLQKENIIDESGMPKERFSAEFPKEGPSILRIQQVVRGDSAAYFCASSPPDRGNNSPLHFGNGTRLTVT.

The rearrangement uses TRBV20-1 and TRBJ2-7; the D gene TCRdb calls, TRBD1, cannot be checked with no DNA. Germline V CDR1 and CDR2: DFQATT, SNEGSKA (reference sequence). This CDR3 has 14 residues. The chain's CDR3 is CSAGGNRADYEQYF.

J is TRBJ2-1 and V is TRBV5-1; TCRdb returns TRBD1, unconfirmable since there is no DNA. The CDR3 loop spans 14 amino acids. The germline V gene has CDR1 SGHRS and CDR2 YFSETQ. This CDR3 is CASSLGDTYNEQFF.

The V and J genes are TRBV27 and TRBJ1-1; TCRdb's D call, TRBD1, is unchecked because there is no DNA. The CDR3 spans 16 residues. The germline V gene has CDR1 MNHEY and CDR2 SMNVEV (reference sequence). The CDR3 loop is CASSLSSAPGNTEAFF.

The chain couples TRBV20-1 to TRBJ1-5; TCRdb calls TRBD1, which cannot be checked without DNA. The CDR3 totals 13 residues. CDR1 DFQATT and CDR2 SNEGSKA come from the germline V gene (reference sequence). The CDR3 loop is CSADDRVNQPQHF.

This sequence joins TRBV2 and TRBJ2-3; TCRdb's D gene call, TRBD1, goes unchecked for lack of DNA. Germline CDR1 reads SNHLY; CDR2 reads FYNNEI. The CDR3 is 12 residues long. The CDR3 protein is CASSSTGTVDYF.

The chain couples TRBV9 to TRBJ2-1; checking the TCRdb D call of TRBD2 is not possible without DNA. Looked up from germline, CDR1 is SGDLS and CDR2 is YYNGEE. The CDR3 has 15 amino acids. CDR3 residues: CASSPRLAGYNEQFF.

The rearrangement joins TRBV5-4 to TRBJ2-1; as DNA is missing, the TRBD1 call by TCRdb cannot be tested. Germline V lookup: CDR1 SGHNT, CDR2 YYREEE (reference sequence). This CDR3 spans 15 amino acids. CDR3 sequence: CASSMGVVRGNEQFF.

J is TRBJ2-7 and V is TRBV27; absent DNA, TCRdb's TRBD1 call cannot be checked. The germline CDR1 and CDR2 sequences are MNHEY and SMNVEV (reference sequence). This CDR3 comprises 15 residues. CDR3 sequence: CASSYDGTGFREQYF.

The V call is TRBV7-9, the J call TRBJ1-3. CDR3 size: 17 residues. Germline CDR1 SEHNR, CDR2 FQNEAQ (reference sequence). CDR3 amino acids: CASSLRWAPGSGNTIYF.